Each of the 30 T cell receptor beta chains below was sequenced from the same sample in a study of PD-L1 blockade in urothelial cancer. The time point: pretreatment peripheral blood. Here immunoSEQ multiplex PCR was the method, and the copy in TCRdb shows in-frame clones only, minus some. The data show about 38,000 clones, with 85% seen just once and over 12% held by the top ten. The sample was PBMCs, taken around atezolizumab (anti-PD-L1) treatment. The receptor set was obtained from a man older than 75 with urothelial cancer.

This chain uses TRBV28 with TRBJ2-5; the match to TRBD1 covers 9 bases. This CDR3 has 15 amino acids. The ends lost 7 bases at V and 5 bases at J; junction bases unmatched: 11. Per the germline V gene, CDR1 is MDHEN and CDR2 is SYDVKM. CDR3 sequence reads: CASTSSGTGSETQYF. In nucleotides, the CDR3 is TGTGCCAGCACCTCATCCGGGACAGGGTCCGAGACCCAGTACTTC. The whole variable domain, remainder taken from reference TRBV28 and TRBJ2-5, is DVKVTQSSRYLVKRTGEKVFLECVQDMDHENMFWYRQDPGLGLRLIYFSYDVKMKEKGDIPEGYSVSREKKERFSLILESASTNQTSMYLCASTSSGTGSETQYFGPGTRLLVL.

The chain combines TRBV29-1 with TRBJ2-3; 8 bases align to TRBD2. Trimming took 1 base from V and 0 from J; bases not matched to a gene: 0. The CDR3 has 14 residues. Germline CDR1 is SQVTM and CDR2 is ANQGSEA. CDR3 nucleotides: TGCAGCGTTGAAGCTAGCGGGAGCACAGATACGCAGTATTTT. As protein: CSVEASGSTDTQYF.

CDR3 in DNA: TGTGCCAGCAGCCCCGACACCATCCACACTGAAGCTTTCTTT. The encoded protein is CASSPDTIHTEAFF. The chain recombines TRBV6-4 with TRBJ1-1; no definite D call. The CDR3 consists of 14 residues. Trimming left V 6 bases short and J 3 bases short, with 14 bases between. Per germline, CDR1 MRHNA and CDR2 SNTAGT.

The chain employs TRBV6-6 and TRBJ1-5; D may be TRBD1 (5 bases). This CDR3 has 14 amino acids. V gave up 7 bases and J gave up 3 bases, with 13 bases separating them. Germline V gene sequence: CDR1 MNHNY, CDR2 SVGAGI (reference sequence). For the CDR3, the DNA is TGTGCCAGCACCCTAGGAGGGGACAATCAGCCCCAGCATTTT. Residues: CASTLGGDNQPQHF.

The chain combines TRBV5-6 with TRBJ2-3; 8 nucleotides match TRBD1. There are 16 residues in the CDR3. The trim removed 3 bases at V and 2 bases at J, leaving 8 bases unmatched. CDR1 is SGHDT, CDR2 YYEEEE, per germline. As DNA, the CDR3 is TGTGCCAGCAGCTCCGACAGGGGATTTTACACAGATACGCAGTATTTT. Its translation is CASSSDRGFYTDTQYF.

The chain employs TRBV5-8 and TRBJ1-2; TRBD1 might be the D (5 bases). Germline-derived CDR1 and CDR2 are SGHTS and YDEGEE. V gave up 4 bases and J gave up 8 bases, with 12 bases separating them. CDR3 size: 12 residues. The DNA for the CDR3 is TGTGCCAGCAGCCCCTGGGGCCTCGGCTACACCTTC. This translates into CASSPWGLGYTF.

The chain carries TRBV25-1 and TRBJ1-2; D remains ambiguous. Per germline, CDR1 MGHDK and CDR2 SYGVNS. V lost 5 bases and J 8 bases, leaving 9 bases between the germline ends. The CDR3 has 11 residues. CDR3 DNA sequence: TGTGCCAGCAGTTTCCAACTCGGCTACACCTTC. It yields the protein CASSFQLGYTF.

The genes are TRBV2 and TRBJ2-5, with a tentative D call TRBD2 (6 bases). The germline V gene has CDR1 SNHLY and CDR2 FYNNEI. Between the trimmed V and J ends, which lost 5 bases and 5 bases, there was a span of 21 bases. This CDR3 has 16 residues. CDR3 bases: TGTGCCAGCAGTTTTAACGGACTAACCTCACGGGAGACCCAGTACTTC. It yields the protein CASSFNGLTSRETQYF.

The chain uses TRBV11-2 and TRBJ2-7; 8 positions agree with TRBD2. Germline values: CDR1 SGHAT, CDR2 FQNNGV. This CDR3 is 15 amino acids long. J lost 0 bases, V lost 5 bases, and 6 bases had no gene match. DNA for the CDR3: TGTGCCAGCAGCAAATTAGCGGGGAGCTCCTACGAGCAGTACTTC. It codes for CASSKLAGSSYEQYF. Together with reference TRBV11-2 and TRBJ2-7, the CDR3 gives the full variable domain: EAGVAQSPRYKIIEKRQSVAFWCNPISGHATLYWYQQILGQGPKLLIQFQNNGVVDDSQLPKDRFSAERLKGVDSTLKIQPAKLEDSAVYLCASSKLAGSSYEQYFGPGTRLTVT.

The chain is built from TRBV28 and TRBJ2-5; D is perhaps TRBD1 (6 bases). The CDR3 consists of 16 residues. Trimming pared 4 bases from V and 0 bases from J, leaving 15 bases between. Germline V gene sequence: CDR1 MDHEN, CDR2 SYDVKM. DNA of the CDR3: TGTGCCAGCAGTTCCCCGGGACACCGGTACCAAGAGACCCAGTACTTC. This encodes CASSSPGHRYQETQYF.

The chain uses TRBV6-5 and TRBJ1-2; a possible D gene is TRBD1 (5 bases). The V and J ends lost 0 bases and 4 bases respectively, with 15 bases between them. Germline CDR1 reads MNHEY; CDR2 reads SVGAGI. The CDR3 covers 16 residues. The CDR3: CASSYSMGGVSYGYTF. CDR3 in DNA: TGTGCCAGCAGTTACTCGATGGGGGGAGTAAGCTATGGCTACACCTTC.

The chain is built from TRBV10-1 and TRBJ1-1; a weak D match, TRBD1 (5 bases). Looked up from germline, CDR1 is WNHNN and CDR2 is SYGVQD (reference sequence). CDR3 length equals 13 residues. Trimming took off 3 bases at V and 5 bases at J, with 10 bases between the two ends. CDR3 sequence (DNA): TGCGCCAGCAGTGAAGCCCAGGGAACTGAAGCTTTCTTT. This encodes CASSEAQGTEAFF.

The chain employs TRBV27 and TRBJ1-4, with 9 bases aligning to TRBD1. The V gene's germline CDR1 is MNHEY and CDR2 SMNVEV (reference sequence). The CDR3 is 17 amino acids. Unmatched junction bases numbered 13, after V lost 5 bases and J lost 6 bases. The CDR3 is CASSPAPSGTGYEKLFF. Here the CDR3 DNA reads TGTGCCAGCAGTCCAGCCCCCTCCGGGACAGGGTATGAAAAACTGTTTTTT.

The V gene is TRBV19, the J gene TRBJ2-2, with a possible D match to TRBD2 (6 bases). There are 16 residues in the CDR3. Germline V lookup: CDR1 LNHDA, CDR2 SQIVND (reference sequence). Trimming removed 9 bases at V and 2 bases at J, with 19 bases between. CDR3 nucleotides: TGTGCCAGCATAGGGGACGGGAGACTAAACACCGGGGAGCTGTTTTTT. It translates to CASIGDGRLNTGELFF.

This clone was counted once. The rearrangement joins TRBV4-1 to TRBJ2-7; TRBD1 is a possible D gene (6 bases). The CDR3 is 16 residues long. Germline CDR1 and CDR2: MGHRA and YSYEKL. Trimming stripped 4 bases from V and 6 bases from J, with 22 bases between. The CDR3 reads CASSLSWTDLFLEQYF. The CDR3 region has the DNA TGCGCCAGCAGCCTAAGTTGGACAGATCTATTCCTCGAGCAGTACTTC.

CDR3 nucleotides: TGTGCCAGCAGTGGACCGGGACAGGGATACGAGCAGTACTTC. This codes for CASSGPGQGYEQYF. This chain links TRBV28 with TRBJ2-7, with 9 bases that match TRBD1. This CDR3 comprises 14 residues. V lost 5 bases and J lost 4; bases outside the gene matches: 6. Looked up from germline, CDR1 is MDHEN and CDR2 is SYDVKM. The variable domain in full, completed from reference TRBV28 and TRBJ2-7, reads DVKVTQSSRYLVKRTGEKVFLECVQDMDHENMFWYRQDPGLGLRLIYFSYDVKMKEKGDIPEGYSVSREKKERFSLILESASTNQTSMYLCASSGPGQGYEQYFGPGTRLTVT.

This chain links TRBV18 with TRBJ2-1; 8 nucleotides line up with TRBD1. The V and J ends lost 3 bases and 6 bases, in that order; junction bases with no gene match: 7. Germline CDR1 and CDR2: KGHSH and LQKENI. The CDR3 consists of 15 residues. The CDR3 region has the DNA TGTGCCAGCTCACCTGTGACAGGGGTGGGCAATGAGCAGTTCTTC. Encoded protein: CASSPVTGVGNEQFF.

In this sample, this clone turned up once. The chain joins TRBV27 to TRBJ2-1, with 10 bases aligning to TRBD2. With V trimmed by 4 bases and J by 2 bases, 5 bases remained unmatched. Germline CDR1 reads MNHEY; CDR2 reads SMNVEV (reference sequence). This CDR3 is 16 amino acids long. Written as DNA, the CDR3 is TGTGCCAGCAGTTCCGGACTAGCGGTTACCTACAATGAGCAGTTCTTC. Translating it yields CASSSGLAVTYNEQFF.

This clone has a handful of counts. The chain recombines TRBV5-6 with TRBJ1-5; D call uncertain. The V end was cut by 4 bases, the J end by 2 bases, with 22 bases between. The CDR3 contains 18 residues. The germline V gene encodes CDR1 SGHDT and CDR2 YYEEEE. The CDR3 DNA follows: TGTGCCAGCAGCAGATGGAGGGAACTACCGAGGGGCAATCAGCCCCAGCATTTT. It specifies CASSRWRELPRGNQPQHF.

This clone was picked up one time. As DNA, the CDR3 is TGCAGTGCTCCTATAGCCAATGAGCAGTTCTTC. This gives the protein CSAPIANEQFF. The V call is TRBV20-1, the J call TRBJ2-1; D unclear. The CDR3 is 11 amino acids. Germline lookup yields CDR1 DFQATT and CDR2 SNEGSKA (reference sequence). Trimming left V 5 bases short and J 6 bases short, with 8 bases between.

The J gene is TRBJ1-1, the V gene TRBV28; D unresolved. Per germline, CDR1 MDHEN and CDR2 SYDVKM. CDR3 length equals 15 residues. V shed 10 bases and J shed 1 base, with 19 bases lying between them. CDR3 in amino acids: CATRREEIRNTEAFF. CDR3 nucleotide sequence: TGTGCCACCCGGCGGGAGGAGATCAGGAACACTGAAGCTTTCTTT.

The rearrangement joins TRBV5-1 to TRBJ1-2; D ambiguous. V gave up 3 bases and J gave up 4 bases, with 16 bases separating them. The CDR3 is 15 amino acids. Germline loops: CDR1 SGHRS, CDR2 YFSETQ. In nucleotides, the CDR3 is TGCGCCAGCAGCTCCCCGGGTGCCCGGGGCTATGGCTACACCTTC. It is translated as CASSSPGARGYGYTF.

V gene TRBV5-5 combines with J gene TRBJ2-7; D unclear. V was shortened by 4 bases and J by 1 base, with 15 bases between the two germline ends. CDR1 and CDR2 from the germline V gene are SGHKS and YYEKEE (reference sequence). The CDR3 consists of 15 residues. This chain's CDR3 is CASSGLPPASYEQYF. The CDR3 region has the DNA TGTGCCAGCAGCGGATTACCTCCAGCGTCCTACGAGCAGTACTTC.

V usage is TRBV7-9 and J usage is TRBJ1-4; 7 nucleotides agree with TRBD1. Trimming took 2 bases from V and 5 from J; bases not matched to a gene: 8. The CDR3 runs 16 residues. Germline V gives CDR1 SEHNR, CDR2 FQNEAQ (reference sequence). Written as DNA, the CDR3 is TGTGCCAGCAGCTTAATGGGAGAGACAGGGAATGAAAAACTGTTTTTT. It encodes CASSLMGETGNEKLFF.

The chain's CDR3 is CAWSPQAGAAGELFF. The CDR3 DNA sequence: TGTGCCTGGAGTCCTCAAGCGGGAGCCGCCGGGGAGCTGTTTTTT. The gene calls are TRBV30 and TRBJ2-2; 8 bases match TRBD2. Germline V gene data show CDR1 as GTSNPN and CDR2 as SVGIG (reference sequence). This CDR3 region has 15 residues. V lost 2 bases and J lost 6; bases outside the gene matches: 8.

For the CDR3, the DNA is TGTGCCAGTAGTATAATGGGCCGACAGGGGGATCAGCCCCAGCATTTT. It translates to CASSIMGRQGDQPQHF. The chain links TRBV19 to TRBJ1-5; the match to TRBD1 covers 9 bases. Germline-derived CDR1 and CDR2 are LNHDA and SQIVND (reference sequence). This CDR3 has 16 residues. V was pared by 2 bases and J by 5 bases, with 7 bases of the junction left unmatched.

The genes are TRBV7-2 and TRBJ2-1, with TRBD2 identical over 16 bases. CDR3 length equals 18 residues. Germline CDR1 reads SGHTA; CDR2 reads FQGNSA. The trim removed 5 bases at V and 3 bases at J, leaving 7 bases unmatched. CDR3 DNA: TGTGCCAGCAGCATACTAGGGACTAGCGGGAGGGACTACAATGAGCAGTTCTTC. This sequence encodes CASSILGTSGRDYNEQFF.

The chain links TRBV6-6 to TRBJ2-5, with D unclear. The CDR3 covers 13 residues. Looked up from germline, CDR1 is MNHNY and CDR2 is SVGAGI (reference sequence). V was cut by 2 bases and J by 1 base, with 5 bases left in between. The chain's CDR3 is CASSYRSQETQYF. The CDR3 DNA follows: TGTGCCAGCAGTTACCGCAGCCAAGAGACCCAGTACTTC.

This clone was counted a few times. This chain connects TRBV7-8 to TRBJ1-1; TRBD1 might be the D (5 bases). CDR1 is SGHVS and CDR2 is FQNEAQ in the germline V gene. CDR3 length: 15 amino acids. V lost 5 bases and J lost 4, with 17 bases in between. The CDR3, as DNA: TGTGCCAGCAGCGCGAGACGGGGGACGCGCACTGAAGCTTTCTTT. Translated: CASSARRGTRTEAFF.

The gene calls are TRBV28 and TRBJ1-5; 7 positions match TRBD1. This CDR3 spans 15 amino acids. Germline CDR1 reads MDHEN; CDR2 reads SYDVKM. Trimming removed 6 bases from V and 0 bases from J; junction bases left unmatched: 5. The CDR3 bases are TGTGCCAGCAGCGGGGACAGTTATAGCAATCAGCCCCAGCATTTT. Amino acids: CASSGDSYSNQPQHF.